The source of this TCR beta chain is a study of blood T cell repertoires in COVID-19 (dated by TCRdb to 2018 to 2020). Looking at the study overall: Collaborator samples came from the United States, Italy and Spain and covered acute and convalescent phases of COVID-19. The material from the prospective study consisted of cDNA or gDNA derived from T cells, B-cell-depleted T cells, or PBMCs. Subjects who had been exposed to COVID-19, were actively infected with it, or had recovered from it provided the deeply sampled blood TCRbeta repertoires that made up the dataset. The repertoires were released in a freely available public database meant as a resource for research on the immune response to SARS-CoV-2. The samples were drawn from the first 160 participants of the ongoing ImmuneRACE study and from 950 to 1,500 subjects provided by 6 global collaborators. The sample metadata nearly always contained a de-identified subject ID, COVID-19 status, age in years and sex. HLA class I and class II types, where available, came from metadata supplied by the sample provider rather than from assay-based typing.

General study outcomes and caveats: How much clinical and demographic metadata was included differed by source and by participant, and the metadata was provided uncurated.

Of note for this clone: Its specific antigen is unknown. One base away there is no much larger clone; base qualities are not given.

The germline V gene supplies CDR1 SGHVS and CDR2 FQNEAQ. V is cut back by 0 bases and J by 3 bases, with 10 bases in the junction unmatched. The CDR3 contains 17 residues, cysteine and phenylalanine counted. Only CDR3 DNA is held: 51 bases, read in frame from base 1. Another Seattle source contributed samples from volunteer blood donors who had recovered from COVID-19. The collaborating institutions used their own protocols to collect whole blood in K2EDTA tubes. For TCRbeta analysis, collaborator samples were shipped as frozen whole blood, as isolated PBMCs, or as DNA extracted from either sample type. TCRbeta CDR3 regions were amplified from genomic DNA using the immunoSEQ Assay, a bias-controlled multiplex PCR. For the original study's pipeline: Within the assay, amplification of reference gene primers was used to estimate how many nucleated cells each sample contained. To quantify the absolute abundance of each unique TCRbeta CDR3 rearrangement, sequence reads were collapsed and filtered. For each sample, productive Simpson clonality was calculated by taking the square root of Simpson's diversity index across productive rearrangements. TCRdb provides this immuneACCESS table in a form limited to in-frame rearrangements. Some clones are lacking; in checked studies, under half of them reflect an unresolved V gene, and why the rest are absent is not known. The V and J calls and clone size come from that table; D and trimming were worked out from the DNA. Present in this sample are fewer than 300,000 clones, about 89% of which were seen just once. The top ten constitute around 10% of the sample.

This TCR was sampled from a middle-aged man who had recovered from COVID-19. The rearranged chain carries TRBV7-8 and TRBJ2-7, and 8 bases in between align with TRBD2. Sample: peripheral blood. The CDR3 region reads CASSLAGSGLVIYEQYF. The nucleotides are TGTGCCAGCAGCTTAGCAGGATCGGGACTAGTTATCTACGAGCAGTACTTC.